The rows below give T cell receptor beta chains drawn from one sample of a study of T cells in Graves' hyperthyroidism and ophthalmopathy. From the multiplex PCR reads, TCRdb called clonotypes with MiXCR, one entry per CDR3 protein. Here the sample spans around 350,000 distinct CDR3 sequences, roughly 25% being singletons. What was sequenced was blood. Receptors originate from a man aged 45-65 years with Graves' hyperthyroidism. Each CDR3 is given with its conserved first and last residue. Fields, in order: CDR3 protein, J gene, CDR3 length, V gene.

CDR3: CASSEVPPAGTQYF
J: TRBJ2-5
length: 14
V: TRBV6-1

CDR3: CASSVGDPYNEQFF
J: TRBJ2-1
length: 14
V: TRBV9

CDR3: CASSERGDTGNTIYF
J: TRBJ1-3
length: 15
V: TRBV6-1

CDR3: CASRDRAHLEQYF
J: TRBJ2-7
length: 13
V: TRBV6-1

CDR3: CATSSGTRYGYTF
J: TRBJ1-2
length: 13
V: TRBV24-1

CDR3: CASSIPVGSGANVLTF
J: TRBJ2-6
length: 16
V: TRBV19

CDR3: CASVKRQGTYEQYF
J: TRBJ2-7
length: 14
V: TRBV28

CDR3: CAGLDRGYNEQFF
J: TRBJ2-1
length: 13
V: TRBV6-1

CDR3: CASTPGQGAHEQYF
J: TRBJ2-7
length: 14
V: TRBV19

CDR3: CSAPPVRDPYEQYF
J: TRBJ2-7
length: 14
V: TRBV20-1

CDR3: CASSLRRGAHEQYF
J: TRBJ2-7
length: 14
V: TRBV12-3/TRBV12-4

CDR3: CASSLGAAGMFPQHF
J: TRBJ1-5
length: 15
V: TRBV5-6

CDR3: CSARDSYTDTQYF
J: TRBJ2-3
length: 13
V: TRBV20-1

CDR3: CASALGTGARYGYTF
J: TRBJ1-2
length: 15
V: TRBV9

CDR3: CASSLATGTYNEQFF
J: TRBJ2-1
length: 15
V: TRBV11-2

CDR3: CASSLLVSGNQPQHF
J: TRBJ1-5
length: 15
V: TRBV28

CDR3: CASSRIGLAGGTLYNEQFF
J: TRBJ2-1
length: 19
V: TRBV7-2

CDR3: CASKSGGGTEAFF
J: TRBJ1-1
length: 13
V: TRBV5-1

CDR3: CASREGLYNEQFF
J: TRBJ2-1
length: 13
V: TRBV12-3/TRBV12-4

CDR3: CASSQYPGGDYEQYF
J: TRBJ2-7
length: 15
V: TRBV4-1

CDR3: CASSPGQGTREQYF
J: TRBJ2-7
length: 14
V: TRBV7-6

CDR3: CASSLVPGQSSYEQYF
J: TRBJ2-7
length: 16
V: TRBV5-1

CDR3: CASSQFSGTGIYNEQFF
J: TRBJ2-1
length: 17
V: TRBV5-8

CDR3: CASSQNLGATETQYF
J: TRBJ2-5
length: 15
V: TRBV3-1